What follows are 8 T cell receptor beta chains derived from one specimen sequenced in a study of blood T cell repertoires in COVID-19. The protocol was immunoSEQ multiplex PCR, while the TCRdb copy is restricted to in-frame clones and leaves out a portion. The repertoire holds about 200,000 clones, 88% seen once, with approximately 5.6% in the top ten. Sequencing used peripheral blood. Receptors were obtained from a man aged 35 to 55 with active or convalescent COVID-19.

The chain joins TRBV11-3 to TRBJ2-2; D is perhaps TRBD2 (5 bases). This CDR3 spans 18 amino acids. Germline values: CDR1 SGHNT, CDR2 YENEEA. V was trimmed by 0 bases and J by 6 bases, leaving 20 bases between them. The CDR3 DNA reads as TGTGCCAGCAGCTTAGAATCATGGGAGACGCCCAACTCCGGGGAGCTGTTTTTT. Translation: CASSLESWETPNSGELFF.

The chain employs TRBV12-5 and TRBJ2-1, with 12 nucleotides matching TRBD2. The CDR3 runs to 16 residues. The V gene end was trimmed by 5 bases and the J gene end by 9 bases; junction bases not matched to a gene: 11. Per germline, CDR1 LGHNT and CDR2 FRNRAP. This CDR3 is CASGLLLAGGEREQFF. The DNA of the CDR3 is TGTGCTAGTGGTCTTCTACTAGCGGGAGGAGAACGTGAGCAGTTCTTC.

This clone was recorded only once. The chain combines TRBV27 with TRBJ2-6; 11 bases line up with TRBD1. The J segment lost 2 bases and the V segment lost 4 bases, leaving 4 bases of the junction unmatched. The CDR3 is 17 residues long. CDR1 MNHEY and CDR2 SMNVEV come from the germline V gene (reference sequence). CDR3 coding DNA: TGTGCCAGCAGTTCCCCGGACAGGGGGCCTGGGGCCAACGTCCTGACTTTC. Amino acid sequence: CASSSPDRGPGANVLTF.

The rearrangement joins TRBV5-6 to TRBJ2-7; 8 bases are shared with TRBD1. J gave up 5 bases and V 2 bases, and 6 bases lay outside the gene matches. The CDR3 totals 14 residues. CDR1 and CDR2 from the germline V gene are SGHDT and YYEEEE. CDR3 nucleotide sequence: TGTGCCAGCAGCTTTGGACAGGGAGCCCACGAGCAGTACTTC. Translation: CASSFGQGAHEQYF.

This clone was found once. The rearrangement links TRBV14 to TRBJ2-1, with D tentatively TRBD2 (7 bases). V was pared by 1 base and J by 5 bases, with 15 bases between. The germline gives CDR1 SGHDN, CDR2 FVKESK. This CDR3 has 16 residues. The CDR3 sequence is CASSQVRGGNHNEQFF. The DNA of the CDR3 is TGTGCCAGCAGCCAAGTAAGGGGGGGGAACCACAATGAGCAGTTCTTC.

V and J are TRBV9 and TRBJ2-1; 12 nucleotides match TRBD2. CDR1 SGDLS and CDR2 YYNGEE come from the germline V gene. The CDR3 spans 16 residues. J gave up 9 bases and V 0 bases, and 7 bases lay outside the gene matches. CDR3 loop: CASSVATSGGISEQFF. DNA of the CDR3: TGTGCCAGCAGCGTAGCCACTAGCGGGGGGATAAGTGAGCAGTTCTTC.

The chain couples TRBV9 to TRBJ1-4; D is perhaps TRBD1 (6 bases). V was clipped by 4 bases and J by 6 bases, with 16 bases between them. The CDR3 is 15 residues long. Germline values: CDR1 SGDLS, CDR2 YYNGEE. This chain's CDR3 is CASSPQGRRDEKLFF. The CDR3, as DNA: TGTGCCAGCAGCCCGCAGGGGAGACGAGATGAAAAACTGTTTTTT.

This clone has a count of ten or more. This chain joins TRBV2 and TRBJ1-6; 9 positions match TRBD1. This CDR3 has 15 amino acids. Germline V lookup: CDR1 SNHLY, CDR2 FYNNEI. With 8 bases clipped from V and 8 bases from J, the junction kept 10 bases outside the gene matches. The CDR3 region has the DNA TGTGCCAGCGGCCGGGACAGGGCGTTTGATTCACCCCTCCACTTT. This translates into CASGRDRAFDSPLHF.